The 16 T cell receptor beta chains below all came from one sample that was sequenced in a study of CD8+ T cells in alopecia areata. As the sequencing template, cDNA was produced by extracting RNA and reverse transcribing it. The assay was immunoSEQ multiplex PCR, and TCRdb's table has in-frame clones only and misses some. This repertoire shows 130,000 or so clones, 61% found once; its top ten account for around 6%. Treatment of the sample: oral pan-JAK inhibitor, 5-10 mg twice daily. This material consisted of CD4+ T cells sorted from blood, taken at week 4, from a patient treated with tofacitinib. All receptors come from a human donor with alopecia areata.

This clone was found a few times. The genes are TRBV2 and TRBJ1-1; 12 nucleotides line up with TRBD1. There are 14 residues in the CDR3. Germline CDR1 and CDR2: SNHLY and FYNNEI. J lost 10 bases, V lost 4 bases, and 7 bases had no gene match. The CDR3 coding sequence is TGTGCCAGCAGTGCGGGGACAGGGGGCCGGACAGCTTTCTTT. Translating gives CASSAGTGGRTAFF. The full variable domain, rest sourced from reference TRBV2 and TRBJ1-1, is EPEVTQTPSHQVTQMGQEVILRCVPISNHLYFYWYRQILGQKVEFLVSFYNNEISEKSEIFDDQFSVERPDGSNFTLKIRSTKLEDSAMYFCASSAGTGGRTAFFGQGTRLTVV.

J is TRBJ1-6 and V is TRBV30; 9 bases fit TRBD1. This CDR3 is 16 amino acids long. Trimming at V came to 1 base and at J to 8 bases, leaving 9 bases not matched to a gene. Germline V lookup: CDR1 GTSNPN, CDR2 SVGIG (reference sequence). The DNA for the CDR3 is TGTGCCTGGAGTGCGACTTGGGGACAGGGAGATTCACCCCTCCACTTT. This translates into CAWSATWGQGDSPLHF.

The chain links TRBV11-2 to TRBJ2-5, with TRBD1 matching over 9 bases. Germline V gene sequence: CDR1 SGHAT, CDR2 FQNNGV. V shed 5 bases and J 5 bases; nucleotides not matched to a gene: 12. This CDR3 comprises 16 residues. The CDR3 spells CASSQRTTGGSETQYF. CDR3 sequence (DNA): TGTGCCAGCAGCCAGAGAACAACAGGGGGCTCGGAGACCCAGTACTTC.

The chain carries TRBV29-1 and TRBJ1-1; possible D gene TRBD1, 6 bases. The CDR3 covers 12 residues. Germline V CDR1 and CDR2: SQVTM, ANQGSEA. V was shortened by 2 bases and J by 3 bases, with 7 bases between the two germline ends. CDR3 sequence (DNA): TGCAGCGTTGAATACAGGGACACTGAAGCTTTCTTT. This translates into CSVEYRDTEAFF. The variable domain in full, with the rest retrieved from reference TRBV29-1 and TRBJ1-1, is SAVISQKPSRDICQRGTSLTIQCQVDSQVTMMFWYRQQPGQSLTLIATANQGSEATYESGFVIDKFPISRPNLTFSTLTVSNMSPEDSSIYLCSVEYRDTEAFFGQGTRLTVV.

The chain combines TRBV7-2 with TRBJ1-6, with D hard to call. The CDR3 consists of 13 residues. Between the trimmed V and J ends, which lost 5 bases and 7 bases, there was a span of 9 bases. CDR1 SGHTA and CDR2 FQGNSA come from the germline V gene. CDR3 bases: TGTGCCAGCAGCCCCCGGGTGAATTCACCCCTCCACTTT. Its translation is CASSPRVNSPLHF.

This sequence joins TRBV7-2 and TRBJ1-1; D might be TRBD1 (5 bases). CDR3 length: 15 residues. The ends were cut back, 5 bases at V and 4 bases at J, with 17 bases in the middle. Germline V lookup: CDR1 SGHTA, CDR2 FQGNSA. The CDR3 region has the DNA TGTGCCAGCAGCCCATCCGGGACGGCGGGCACTGAAGCTTTCTTT. The encoded protein is CASSPSGTAGTEAFF.

The rearrangement joins TRBV2 to TRBJ2-3; D possibly matches TRBD1 or TRBD2 (5 bases each). In germline, CDR1 is SNHLY, CDR2 FYNNEI. Trimming took off 6 bases at V and 6 bases at J, with 7 bases between the two ends. The CDR3 runs 11 residues. The CDR3 DNA follows: TGTGCCAGCAGGAGGGGCGATACGCAGTATTTT. Protein sequence: CASRRGDTQYF.

The J gene is TRBJ2-3, the V gene TRBV9; the D gene is possibly TRBD1 (6 bases). V gave up 4 bases and J gave up 3 bases, with 15 bases separating them. CDR1 and CDR2 from the germline V gene are SGDLS and YYNGEE. This CDR3 comprises 15 residues. The CDR3 reads CASSPSGAATDTQYF. CDR3 bases: TGTGCCAGCAGCCCGTCAGGGGCCGCTACAGATACGCAGTATTTT.

DNA for the CDR3: TGTGCCAGCAGTGAAGGGGGAGCGAGGGAGACCCAGTACTTC. Translation: CASSEGGARETQYF. The chain is built from TRBV2 and TRBJ2-5; tentative D call: TRBD2 (5 bases). The germline V gene has CDR1 SNHLY and CDR2 FYNNEI. V lost 1 base and J lost 5, with 11 bases in between. CDR3 length: 14 amino acids.

The gene calls are TRBV30 and TRBJ2-1; 7 nucleotides agree with TRBD1. CDR3 length equals 11 residues. V gave up 8 bases and J gave up 8 bases; unmatched junction bases: 6. Germline values: CDR1 GTSNPN, CDR2 SVGIG (reference sequence). The CDR3 DNA sequence: TGTGCCGGGACAGTTGGAGATGAGCAGTTCTTC. This gives the protein CAGTVGDEQFF.

DNA of the CDR3: TGCAGCGTTGGGGCTAGCGGGGGAACAATCGCCGAGCAGTACTTC. Protein: CSVGASGGTIAEQYF. The chain links TRBV29-1 to TRBJ2-7; 10 bases agree with TRBD2. The length of the CDR3 is 15 residues. J lost 6 bases, V lost 4 bases, and 12 bases had no gene match. The germline V gene has CDR1 SQVTM and CDR2 ANQGSEA.

In its sample, this clone was seen a few times. The J gene is TRBJ2-5, the V gene TRBV25-1; 7 nucleotides align to TRBD1. CDR1 MGHDK and CDR2 SYGVNS come from the germline V gene. V dropped 2 bases and J dropped 5; count of bases not matched to a gene: 11. This CDR3 spans 16 amino acids. CDR3 in DNA: TGTGCCAGCAGTGAAGGCCCAGGGGGTATTAGGGAGACCCAGTACTTC. Residues: CASSEGPGGIRETQYF.

This sequence joins TRBV18 and TRBJ2-3; 7 bases line up with TRBD1. Germline assignment: CDR1 KGHSH and CDR2 LQKENI. V shed 4 bases, J shed 2 bases, and the junction held 9 bases outside the gene matches. The CDR3 is 16 residues long. CDR3 sequence reads: CASSRPGTVYTDTQYF. In nucleotides, the CDR3 is TGTGCCAGCTCACGTCCCGGGACAGTCTACACAGATACGCAGTATTTT.

This clone appeared a few times. The chain links TRBV29-1 to TRBJ2-2; 9 bases are a match to TRBD1. Germline CDR1 is SQVTM and CDR2 is ANQGSEA. V shed 7 bases and J 7 bases; nucleotides not matched to a gene: 1. The CDR3 is made up of 11 amino acids. CDR3: CSGGQGGELFF. DNA for the CDR3: TGCAGCGGGGGACAGGGCGGGGAGCTGTTTTTT.

This chain joins TRBV11-2 and TRBJ2-3; tentative D call: TRBD1 (5 bases). CDR3 length equals 14 residues. Germline loops: CDR1 SGHAT, CDR2 FQNNGV. V lost 4 bases and J lost 1, with 9 bases in between. The chain's CDR3 is CASSWGLRTDTQYF. CDR3 coding DNA: TGTGCCAGCAGCTGGGGCCTTCGCACAGATACGCAGTATTTT.

The rearrangement joins TRBV18 to TRBJ2-2, with a tentative D call TRBD2 (6 bases). The germline gives CDR1 KGHSH, CDR2 LQKENI. Trimming removed 3 bases from V and 3 bases from J, with 14 bases in between. This CDR3 spans 16 amino acids. In nucleotides, the CDR3 is TGTGCCAGCTCACCTGTTGGCGGGACCCACACCGGGGAGCTGTTTTTT. Protein: CASSPVGGTHTGELFF.